The next 28 T cell receptor beta chains were all read from a single sample in a study of T cell responses to AZD1222 COVID-19 vaccine. Profiled with immunoSEQ multiplex PCR; TCRdb holds only in-frame clones, not every one. Among approximately 150,000 clones listed, more than 85% were seen once. The material sequenced was peripheral blood, taken on day 0 of MenACWY control vaccination. These TCRs come from an adult in good health.

The chain couples TRBV6-5 to TRBJ1-2; a weak D match, TRBD1 (5 bases). V was shortened by 2 bases and J by 4 bases, with 11 bases between the two germline ends. The CDR3 covers 14 residues. CDR1 is MNHEY, CDR2 SVGAGI, per germline. The CDR3 DNA reads as TGTGCCAGCAGTTACGCCAGGGAGAGCTATGGCTACACCTTC. It encodes CASSYARESYGYTF.

This chain joins TRBV3-1 (or the pseudogene TRBV3-2) and TRBJ2-7, with D unresolved. The V end lost 3 bases, the J end lost 4 bases, and 16 bases lay between the germline ends. Per the germline V gene, CDR1 is LGHDT and CDR2 is YNNKEL (reference sequence). The CDR3 consists of 15 residues. The CDR3 sequence is CASSHGFSSPYEQYF. As DNA, the CDR3 is TGTGCCAGCAGCCATGGGTTCAGCTCCCCTTACGAGCAGTACTTC.

The chain recombines TRBV5-1 with TRBJ1-2, with a possible D match to TRBD1 (6 bases). CDR1 and CDR2 (germline): SGHRS, YFSETQ. V lost 4 bases to trimming and J lost 4 bases, with 17 bases between them. CDR3 size: 15 residues. This CDR3 reads CASSATQGGGYGYTF. In DNA form, the CDR3 reads TGCGCCAGCAGCGCCACACAGGGAGGGGGCTATGGCTACACCTTC.

The V and J genes are TRBV28 and TRBJ1-6; D not resolved. Germline V gene sequence: CDR1 MDHEN, CDR2 SYDVKM. Trimming pared 2 bases from V and 3 bases from J, leaving 11 bases between. This CDR3 region has 16 residues. The CDR3 protein is CASSLVLGSYNSPLHF. CDR3 coding DNA: TGTGCCAGCAGTTTAGTTCTGGGGAGCTATAATTCACCCCTCCACTTT.

The CDR3: CASSERGTRGGELFF. The CDR3, as DNA: TGTGCCAGCAGTGAGCGTGGAACCCGAGGGGGGGAGCTGTTTTTT. The V call is TRBV2, the J call TRBJ2-2; D is perhaps TRBD2 (5 bases). Germline-derived CDR1 and CDR2 are SNHLY and FYNNEI. V was cut by 3 bases and J by 8 bases, with 16 bases left in between. The CDR3 has 15 amino acids.

The J gene is TRBJ1-6, the V gene TRBV30; D unresolved. Trimming removed 8 bases from V and 0 bases from J, with 8 bases in between. Per the germline V gene, CDR1 is GTSNPN and CDR2 is SVGIG (reference sequence). The CDR3 consists of 13 residues. The CDR3 DNA reads as TGTGCCACGCGGAGCTCCTATAATTCACCCCTCCACTTT. Its translation is CATRSSYNSPLHF.

In its sample, this clone was seen once. The chain couples TRBV5-1 to TRBJ1-4; D ambiguous. The CDR3 consists of 13 residues. Between the trimmed V and J ends, which lost 2 bases and 0 bases, there was a span of 2 bases. CDR1 SGHRS and CDR2 YFSETQ come from the germline V gene. CDR3 amino acids: CASSLSTNEKLFF. The CDR3 DNA reads as TGCGCCAGCAGCTTATCAACTAATGAAAAACTGTTTTTT.

The rearrangement links TRBV5-4 to TRBJ2-3; a weak D match, TRBD2 (5 bases). CDR3 length equals 13 residues. Germline V CDR1 and CDR2: SGHNT, YYREEE (reference sequence). V was clipped by 4 bases and J by 1 base, with 7 bases between them. This chain's CDR3 is CASSPLGTDTQYF. The CDR3 region has the DNA TGTGCCAGCAGCCCACTAGGCACAGATACGCAGTATTTT. Full variable domain (missing parts from reference TRBV5-4 and TRBJ2-3): ETGVTQSPTHLIKTRGQQVTLRCSSQSGHNTVSWYQQALGQGPQFIFQYYREEENGRGNFPPRFSGLQFPNYSSELNVNALELDDSALYLCASSPLGTDTQYFGPGTRLTVL.

This clone has just one count. The rearrangement uses TRBV3-1 (or the pseudogene TRBV3-2) and TRBJ2-7; TRBD1 agrees at 8 bases. Germline V gene data show CDR1 as LGHDT and CDR2 as YNNKEL (reference sequence). V shed 2 bases and J 3 bases; nucleotides not matched to a gene: 3. CDR3 length: 14 amino acids. CDR3 DNA sequence: TGTGCCAGCAGCCAACGCAGGGGGCTCTACGAGCAGTACTTC. Translated, it gives CASSQRRGLYEQYF.

The V call is TRBV30, the J call TRBJ2-1, with 7 bases identical to TRBD2. V trimming: 2 bases; J trimming: 9 bases; junction bases outside the gene matches: 4. The CDR3 is 12 residues long. Germline V lookup: CDR1 GTSNPN, CDR2 SVGIG (reference sequence). The CDR3 DNA sequence: TGTGCCTGGAGTCCCAGGGAGGGTGAGCAGTTCTTC. Residues: CAWSPREGEQFF.

The chain is built from TRBV7-9 and TRBJ1-1; tentative D call: TRBD1 (5 bases). CDR1 SEHNR and CDR2 FQNEAQ come from the germline V gene (reference sequence). With 0 bases removed from V and 10 bases from J, the gap between germline ends came to 15 bases. The CDR3 is made up of 14 amino acids. This CDR3 reads CASSLASSGRGAFF. The CDR3 coding sequence is TGTGCCAGCAGCTTAGCTTCTTCAGGGCGAGGAGCTTTCTTT.

The sample holds one count of this clone. This chain links TRBV5-1 with TRBJ2-4; 10 nucleotides match TRBD1. The germline gives CDR1 SGHRS, CDR2 YFSETQ. The ends lost 1 base at V and 6 bases at J; junction bases unmatched: 1. The length of the CDR3 is 14 residues. The CDR3, as DNA: TGCGCCAGCAGCTTGTGGGACAGGGGAAACATTCAGTACTTC. Translation: CASSLWDRGNIQYF.

This sequence joins TRBV7-9 and TRBJ2-2, with 7 nucleotides matching TRBD1. CDR1 is SEHNR and CDR2 is FQNEAQ in the germline V gene (reference sequence). V shed 6 bases and J 5 bases; nucleotides not matched to a gene: 9. This CDR3 has 15 residues. Here the CDR3 reads CASRLTGARTGELFF. In DNA form, the CDR3 reads TGTGCCAGCAGACTCACAGGGGCCAGAACCGGGGAGCTGTTTTTT.

The chain couples TRBV5-1 to TRBJ1-4, with a tentative D call TRBD1 (5 bases). V lost 2 bases, J lost 8 bases, and 16 bases lay in between. Per germline, CDR1 SGHRS and CDR2 YFSETQ. This CDR3 has 15 residues. CDR3 nucleotides: TGCGCCAGCAGCTTAACCCAGGGCCCCGGAGAAAAACTGTTTTTT. Amino acid sequence: CASSLTQGPGEKLFF.

The V and J genes are TRBV12-3 or TRBV12-4 and TRBJ2-7; D may be TRBD1 or TRBD2 (5 bases each). The germline V and J ends were trimmed by 3 bases and 5 bases, with 8 bases remaining between them. CDR3 length equals 12 residues. This CDR3 is CASSFWGNEQYF. CDR3 nucleotide sequence: TGTGCCAGCAGTTTTTGGGGGAACGAGCAGTACTTC.

This chain uses TRBV7-9 with TRBJ1-6; possibly TRBD1 for D (5 bases). Germline loops: CDR1 SEHNR, CDR2 FQNEAQ (reference sequence). CDR3 size: 14 residues. V gave up 6 bases and J gave up 6 bases, with 12 bases separating them. The CDR3 DNA is TGTGCCAGCAGTTCTGGGGCGGGTAATTCACCCCTCCACTTT. This gives the protein CASSSGAGNSPLHF. The complete variable domain, with remaining parts taken from reference TRBV7-9 and TRBJ1-6, reads DTGVSQNPRHKITKRGQNVTFRCDPISEHNRLYWYRQTLGQGPEFLTYFQNEAQLEKSRLLSDRFSAERPKGSFSTLEIQRTEQGDSAMYLCASSSGAGNSPLHFGNGTRLTVT.

CDR3 nucleotide sequence: TGTGCCATCATGGGGGACAGGGGCTATGGCTACACCTTC. Protein sequence: CAIMGDRGYGYTF. This chain joins TRBV10-3 and TRBJ1-2, with 10 bases aligning to TRBD1. The trim removed 7 bases at V and 4 bases at J, leaving 3 bases unmatched. Per the germline V gene, CDR1 is ENHRY and CDR2 is SYGVKD. The CDR3 contains 13 residues.

CDR3 amino acids: CASSRLTGNQETQYF. The CDR3 DNA follows: TGTGCCAGCAGTCGGCTAACGGGGAACCAAGAGACCCAGTACTTC. V gene TRBV28 combines with J gene TRBJ2-5; weak D call: TRBD2 (5 bases). Germline assignment: CDR1 MDHEN and CDR2 SYDVKM. The CDR3 totals 15 residues. V was clipped by 5 bases and J by 0 bases, with 13 bases between them.

The rearrangement links TRBV10-3 to TRBJ1-1; D unclear. Trimming removed 7 bases from V and 0 bases from J, with 9 bases in between. Germline V gene data show CDR1 as ENHRY and CDR2 as SYGVKD. This CDR3 has 13 residues. The CDR3 loop reads CAINPGVNTEAFF. The CDR3 nucleotides read TGTGCCATCAATCCGGGCGTGAACACTGAAGCTTTCTTT.

This clone was detected only once. The chain employs TRBV5-5 and TRBJ2-1; perhaps TRBD1 as D (6 bases). Trimming took 5 bases from V and 3 from J, leaving 18 bases between them. Germline V gene data show CDR1 as SGHKS and CDR2 as YYEKEE (reference sequence). The CDR3 is 16 residues long. The CDR3 DNA reads TGTGCCAGCAGTATGACAGGTGACCTCCTCTACAATGAGCAGTTCTTC. Translated, it gives CASSMTGDLLYNEQFF.

The chain joins TRBV11-2 to TRBJ1-5; D is ambiguous. Trimming took off 3 bases at V and 7 bases at J, with 13 bases between the two ends. CDR3 length: 14 residues. Germline V gene lookup returns CDR1 SGHAT and CDR2 FQNNGV. The DNA of the CDR3 is TGTGCCAGCAGCTTGGGTGGATTACGGCAGCCCCAGCATTTT. This translates into CASSLGGLRQPQHF.

The chain couples TRBV28 to TRBJ1-5; the D is unclear. Between the trimmed V and J ends, which lost 3 bases and 5 bases, there was a span of 5 bases. Germline V gene data show CDR1 as MDHEN and CDR2 as SYDVKM. The CDR3 is made up of 12 amino acids. CDR3 coding DNA: TGTGCCAGCAGTTTTTCGTATCAGCCCCAGCATTTT. This translates into CASSFSYQPQHF.

This clone was recorded once. The chain combines TRBV5-1 with TRBJ1-3, with D perhaps matching TRBD1 (6 bases). With 0 bases removed from V and 1 base from J, the gap between germline ends came to 8 bases. This CDR3 comprises 15 residues. Germline assignment: CDR1 SGHRS and CDR2 YFSETQ. In nucleotides, the CDR3 is TGCGCCAGCAGCTTGGAGGGGGAATCTGGAAACACCATATATTTT. Translated, it gives CASSLEGESGNTIYF.

The gene calls are TRBV5-6 and TRBJ1-3, with 9 bases that match TRBD1. Germline-derived CDR1 and CDR2 are SGHDT and YYEEEE. The CDR3 covers 15 residues. With 3 bases clipped from V and 1 base from J, the junction kept 2 bases outside the gene matches. This chain's CDR3 is CASSWDRVSGNTIYF. The DNA for the CDR3 is TGTGCCAGCAGCTGGGACAGGGTTTCTGGAAACACCATATATTTT.

This clone was seen a single time. The chain links TRBV7-2 to TRBJ2-1; unclear D gene. The V gene's germline CDR1 is SGHTA and CDR2 FQGNSA. The ends were cut back, 2 bases at V and 5 bases at J, with 10 bases in the middle. The CDR3 extends over 14 amino acids. The CDR3 DNA reads as TGTGCCAGCAGCTTATCCATAGCCCACAATGAGCAGTTCTTC. Translated, it gives CASSLSIAHNEQFF.

DNA of the CDR3: TGTGCCAGCAGTTCCGGACAATATAATTCACCCCTCCACTTT. Protein product: CASSSGQYNSPLHF. The rearrangement links TRBV28 to TRBJ1-6, with D perhaps TRBD1 (5 bases). The CDR3 is 14 amino acids. Germline V gene lookup returns CDR1 MDHEN and CDR2 SYDVKM. Trimming removed 4 bases from V and 4 bases from J, with 8 bases in between.

The chain recombines TRBV7-8 with TRBJ1-5; 7 bases match TRBD1. Per germline, CDR1 SGHVS and CDR2 FQNEAQ. V shed 5 bases and J 7 bases; nucleotides not matched to a gene: 11. The CDR3 is 15 amino acids. The CDR3 bases are TGTGCCAGCAGCACATTTCAGGGGGTAGAGCAGCCCCAGCATTTT. Its protein product is CASSTFQGVEQPQHF.

The V and J genes are TRBV19 and TRBJ1-6; D is perhaps TRBD1 (6 bases). The CDR3 totals 14 residues. Trimming removed 3 bases from V and 7 bases from J, with 10 bases in between. CDR1 and CDR2 (germline): LNHDA, SQIVND (reference sequence). CDR3 residues: CASSMRGENSPLHF. The CDR3, as DNA: TGTGCCAGTAGTATGAGGGGGGAAAATTCACCCCTCCACTTT.